What follows describes a single TCR beta chain. The antigen is unknown. One entry per CDR3 protein, without DNA, is what TCRdb gives after re-calling the 5' RACE reads. Its table lists around 380,000 distinct CDR3 sequences. Germline V lookup: CDR1 DFQATT, CDR2 SNEGSKA (reference sequence). The CDR3 extends over 14 amino acids. This record belongs to a study of monozygotic twins with inflammatory bowel disease. Study-level results: Extra variability in the repertoires of patients may have come from differing immunosuppressive treatments.

Sequenced: blood. This clonotype originated in a human donor with ulcerative colitis or Crohn's disease, or a healthy co-twin of an affected twin (not recorded which). The V gene is TRBV20-1, the J gene TRBJ2-1; TCRdb lists TRBD1, though no DNA is available to test this call. Here the CDR3 reads CSARVTGFSNEQFF.